The T cell receptor beta chain described here comes from a study of molecular identifiers for immune sequencing clone quantification. CDR1 and CDR2 from the germline V gene are SQVTM and ANQGSEA. CDR3 size: 13 residues. V lost 7 bases and J 4 bases, leaving 17 bases between the germline ends. TCRdb redid the calling of the PCR reads with MiXCR, one entry per CDR3 protein. The data contain about 630,000 distinct CDR3 sequences, 25% of them singletons. This clonotype was observed many times. Sequencing input: naive CD8+ T cells from blood, with Jurkat cell RNA spiked in. Subset specified: FACS-sorted CD8+CD4-CCR7+CD45RA+ naive T cells. The chain recombines TRBV29-1 with TRBJ2-7, with D possibly being TRBD1 or TRBD2 (5 bases each). This sequence originates from a human donor in good health. Some libraries in this study had Jurkat cell RNA spiked in. CDR3 sequence (DNA): TGCAGCGCCGGACCCGGGGACCTATACGAGCAGTACTTC. Residues: CSAGPGDLYEQYF.